A single T cell receptor beta chain is shown here with its context. No antigen is known for it. Samples from alopecia areata patients were lesional scalp punch biopsies and peripheral blood. RNA was extracted and reverse transcribed into cDNA as the sequencing template. Only in-frame clones appear in the TCRdb table, and some are missing; sequencing was by immunoSEQ multiplex PCR. The sample includes 15,000 to 16,000 clones, about three fifths of them seen just once. This sample was included in a study of CD8+ T cells in alopecia areata. About the research overall: Twice daily, treated patients received 5 to 10 mg of oral tofacitinib. The study, taken as a whole, reports: Affected scalp, especially in alopecia totalis/universalis, had a higher clonality than normal scalp did. Mice showed TCR sharing more clearly than patients did, possibly owing to HLA.

This CDR3 has 15 amino acids. Germline CDR1 is SNHLY and CDR2 is FYNNEI. V trimming: 9 bases; J trimming: 4 bases; junction bases outside the gene matches: 6. The chain joins TRBV2 to TRBJ2-1; 13 nucleotides line up with TRBD2. This clonotype was sampled from a human donor with alopecia areata. Material for sequencing was skin. CDR3 sequence reads: CASRPGLAGYNEQFF. CDR3 coding DNA: TGTGCCAGTCGACCGGGACTAGCGGGATACAATGAGCAGTTCTTC. Together with reference TRBV2 and TRBJ2-1, the CDR3 gives the full variable domain: EPEVTQTPSHQVTQMGQEVILRCVPISNHLYFYWYRQILGQKVEFLVSFYNNEISEKSEIFDDQFSVERPDGSNFTLKIRSTKLEDSAMYFCASRPGLAGYNEQFFGPGTRLTVL.